Included here is one TCR beta chain sequence, with context. The length of the CDR3 is 16 residues. J lost 3 bases, V lost 2 bases, and 4 bases had no gene match. Germline CDR1 LNHNV, CDR2 YYDKDF (reference sequence). TCRdb passed the 5' RACE reads through MiXCR, listing each CDR3 protein once. Of some 1,700,000 distinct CDR3 sequences in the sample, about 32% were seen once. This entry belongs to a study of identical twins. The chain carries TRBV15 and TRBJ2-3; 11 nucleotides agree with TRBD2. This clonotype originated in a newborn girl in good health. What was sequenced was cord blood. CDR3 protein: CATSRRTSGGTDTQYF. CDR3 bases: TGTGCCACCAGCAGACGAACTAGCGGGGGTACAGATACGCAGTATTTT.